This TCR beta chain was recovered during a study of Graves' ophthalmopathy and Graves' hyperthyroidism. Study-wide results and limits: In blood, most expanded thyroid clonotypes above 0.001 frequency were also detected.

This clonotype has at least ten counts. Its antigen remains unidentified. Per the germline V gene, CDR1 is SGHAT and CDR2 is FQNNGV. The germline V and J ends were trimmed by 7 bases and 4 bases, with 25 bases remaining between them. This CDR3 has 17 amino acids. The authors isolated PBMCs from more than 9 ml of fresh peripheral blood. RNA transcripts yielded amplified TCR beta CDR3 regions. HTBI-primed RT-PCR formed the first round, and a multiplex PCR formed the second. MiXCR, applied by TCRdb to the multiplex PCR reads, yields one record per CDR3 protein. The data contain 400,000 or so distinct CDR3 sequences, about 16% of them singletons.

The genes are TRBV11-2 and TRBJ1-2; no firm D call. Input material: peripheral blood. This sequence originates from a woman aged 18-29 years with stable Graves' hyperthyroidism. CDR3 nucleotide sequence: TGTGCCAGCAACCAACTAGGGCGCTCCTCCGGGGTCTATGGCTACACCTTC. Translating gives CASNQLGRSSGVYGYTF.